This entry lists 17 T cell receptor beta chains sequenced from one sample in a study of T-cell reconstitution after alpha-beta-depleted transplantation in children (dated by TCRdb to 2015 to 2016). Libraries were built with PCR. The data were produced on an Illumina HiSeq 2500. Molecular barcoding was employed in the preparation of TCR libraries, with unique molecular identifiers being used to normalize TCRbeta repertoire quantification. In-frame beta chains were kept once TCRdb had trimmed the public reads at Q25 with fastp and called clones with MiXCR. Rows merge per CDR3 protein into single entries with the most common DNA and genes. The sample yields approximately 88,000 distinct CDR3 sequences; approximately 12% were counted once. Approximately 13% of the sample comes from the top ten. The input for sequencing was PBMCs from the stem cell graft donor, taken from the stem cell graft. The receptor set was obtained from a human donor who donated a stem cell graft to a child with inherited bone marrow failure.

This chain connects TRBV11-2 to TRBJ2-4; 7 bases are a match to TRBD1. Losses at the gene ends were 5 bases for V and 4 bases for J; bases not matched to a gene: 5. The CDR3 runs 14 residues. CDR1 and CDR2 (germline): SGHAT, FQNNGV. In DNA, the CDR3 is TGTGCCAGCAGCCGACAGGGTTCAAAAAACATTCAGTACTTC. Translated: CASSRQGSKNIQYF.

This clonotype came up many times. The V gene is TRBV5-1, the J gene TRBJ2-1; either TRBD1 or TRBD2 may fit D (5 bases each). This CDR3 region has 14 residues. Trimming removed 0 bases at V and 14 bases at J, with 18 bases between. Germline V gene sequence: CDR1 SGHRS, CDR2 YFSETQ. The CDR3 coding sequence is TGCGCCAGCAGCTTGGGTGGGATCCGGGGCGGAAAGTTCTTC. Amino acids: CASSLGGIRGGKFF.

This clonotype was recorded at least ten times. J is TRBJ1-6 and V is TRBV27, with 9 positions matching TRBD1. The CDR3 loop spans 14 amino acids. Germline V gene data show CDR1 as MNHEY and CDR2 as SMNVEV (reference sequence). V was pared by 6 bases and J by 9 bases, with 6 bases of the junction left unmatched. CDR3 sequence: CASRPTGGSSPLHF. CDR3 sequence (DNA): TGTGCCAGCAGACCGACAGGGGGGTCTTCACCCCTCCACTTT.

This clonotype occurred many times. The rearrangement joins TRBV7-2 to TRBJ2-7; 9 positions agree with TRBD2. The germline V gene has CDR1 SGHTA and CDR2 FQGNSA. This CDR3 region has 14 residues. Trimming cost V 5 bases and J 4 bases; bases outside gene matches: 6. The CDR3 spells CASSLSGRVYEQYF. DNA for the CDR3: TGTGCCAGCAGCCTTAGCGGGAGAGTGTACGAGCAGTACTTC.

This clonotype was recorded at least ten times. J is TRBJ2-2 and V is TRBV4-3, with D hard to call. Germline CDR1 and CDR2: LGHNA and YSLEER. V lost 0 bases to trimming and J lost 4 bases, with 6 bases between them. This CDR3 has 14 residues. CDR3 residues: CASSQESGTGELFF. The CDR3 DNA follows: TGCGCCAGCAGCCAAGAGTCGGGCACCGGGGAGCTGTTTTTT.

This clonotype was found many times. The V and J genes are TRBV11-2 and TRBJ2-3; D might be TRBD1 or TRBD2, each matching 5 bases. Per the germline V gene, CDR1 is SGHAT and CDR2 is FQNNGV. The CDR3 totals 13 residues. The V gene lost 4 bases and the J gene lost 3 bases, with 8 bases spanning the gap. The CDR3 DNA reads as TGTGCCAGCAGCTCCGGGGCTACAGATACGCAGTATTTT. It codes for CASSSGATDTQYF.

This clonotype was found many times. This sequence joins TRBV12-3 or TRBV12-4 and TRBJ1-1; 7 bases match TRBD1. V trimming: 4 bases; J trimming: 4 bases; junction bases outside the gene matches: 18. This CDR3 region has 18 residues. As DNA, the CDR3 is TGTGCCAGCAGTTCATTGGAGATATTCCGGACAGGCCGCACTGAAGCTTTCTTT. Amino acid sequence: CASSSLEIFRTGRTEAFF.

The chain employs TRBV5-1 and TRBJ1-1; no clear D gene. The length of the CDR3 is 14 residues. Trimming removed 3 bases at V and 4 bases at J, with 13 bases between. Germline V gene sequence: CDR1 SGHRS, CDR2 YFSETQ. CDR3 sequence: CASSSELRSTEAFF. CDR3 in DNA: TGCGCCAGCAGCTCGGAACTCCGGAGCACTGAAGCTTTCTTT.

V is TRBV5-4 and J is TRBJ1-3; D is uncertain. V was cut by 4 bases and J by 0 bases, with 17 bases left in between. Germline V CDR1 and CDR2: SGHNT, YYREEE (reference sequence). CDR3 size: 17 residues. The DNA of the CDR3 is TGTGCCAGCAGCGGGCGCGGAGAGCCTTCCTCTGGAAACACCATATATTTT. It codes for CASSGRGEPSSGNTIYF.

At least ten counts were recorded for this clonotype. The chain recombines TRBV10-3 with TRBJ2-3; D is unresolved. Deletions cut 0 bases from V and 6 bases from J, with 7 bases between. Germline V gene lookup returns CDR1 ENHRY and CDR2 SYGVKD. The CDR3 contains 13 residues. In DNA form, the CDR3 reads TGTGCCATCAGTGAGTCGCCCGGCGATACGCAGTATTTT. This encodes CAISESPGDTQYF.

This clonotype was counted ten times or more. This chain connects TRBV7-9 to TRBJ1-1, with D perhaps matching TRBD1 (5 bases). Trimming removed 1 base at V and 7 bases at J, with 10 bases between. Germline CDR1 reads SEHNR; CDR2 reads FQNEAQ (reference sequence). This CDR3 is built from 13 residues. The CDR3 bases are TGTGCCAGCAGCTTAGATGGGGACCATGAAGCTTTCTTT. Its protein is CASSLDGDHEAFF.

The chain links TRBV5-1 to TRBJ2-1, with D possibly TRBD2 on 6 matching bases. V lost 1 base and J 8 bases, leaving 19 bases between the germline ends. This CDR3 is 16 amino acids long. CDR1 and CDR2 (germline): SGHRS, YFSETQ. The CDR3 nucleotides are TGCGCCAGCAGCTTGATCCCCGCGCAGGGAGGCGATGAGCAGTTCTTC. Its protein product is CASSLIPAQGGDEQFF.

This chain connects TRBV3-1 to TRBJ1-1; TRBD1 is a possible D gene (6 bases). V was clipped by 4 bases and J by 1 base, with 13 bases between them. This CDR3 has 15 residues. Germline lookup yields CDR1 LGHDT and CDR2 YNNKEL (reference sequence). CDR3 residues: CASSPVGGGNTEAFF. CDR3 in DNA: TGTGCCAGCAGCCCAGTAGGGGGGGGGAACACTGAAGCTTTCTTT.

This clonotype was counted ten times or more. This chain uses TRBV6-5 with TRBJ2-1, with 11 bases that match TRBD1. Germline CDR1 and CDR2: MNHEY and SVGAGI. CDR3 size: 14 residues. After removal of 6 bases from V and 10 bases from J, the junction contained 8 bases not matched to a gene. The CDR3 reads CASSQDRGHQEQFF. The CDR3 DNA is TGTGCCAGCAGCCAGGACAGGGGGCATCAGGAGCAGTTCTTC.

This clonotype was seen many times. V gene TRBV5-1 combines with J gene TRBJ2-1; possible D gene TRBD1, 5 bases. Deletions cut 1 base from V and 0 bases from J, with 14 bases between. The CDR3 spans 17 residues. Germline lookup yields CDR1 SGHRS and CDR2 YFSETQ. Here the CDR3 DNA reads TGCGCCAGCAGCTTGAAGCAGGGCTTCGGCTCCTACAATGAGCAGTTCTTC. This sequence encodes CASSLKQGFGSYNEQFF. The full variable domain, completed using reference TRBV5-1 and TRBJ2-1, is KAGVTQTPRYLIKTRGQQVTLSCSPISGHRSVSWYQQTPGQGLQFLFEYFSETQRNKGNFPGRFSGRQFSNSRSEMNVSTLELGDSALYLCASSLKQGFGSYNEQFFGPGTRLTVL.

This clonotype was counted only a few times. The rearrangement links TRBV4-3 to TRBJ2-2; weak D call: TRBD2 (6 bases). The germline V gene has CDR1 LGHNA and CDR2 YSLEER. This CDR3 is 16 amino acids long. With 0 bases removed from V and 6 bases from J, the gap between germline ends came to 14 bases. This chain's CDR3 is CASSQEGGEGPGELFF. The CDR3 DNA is TGCGCCAGCAGCCAAGAGGGGGGAGAGGGTCCCGGGGAGCTGTTTTTT.

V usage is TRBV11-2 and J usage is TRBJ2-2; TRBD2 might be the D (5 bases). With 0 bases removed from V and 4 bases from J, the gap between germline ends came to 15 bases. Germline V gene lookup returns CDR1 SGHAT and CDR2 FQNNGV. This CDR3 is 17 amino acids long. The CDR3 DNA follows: TGTGCCAGCAGCTTAGACCTAGGACGGGATGCCACCGGGGAGCTGTTTTTT. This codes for CASSLDLGRDATGELFF.